This T cell receptor (beta chain) was profiled in a study of CD8+CD57+ T cells in acquired aplastic anemia. At the level of the study: The mean DNA yield obtained from sorted CD4+ and CD8+ cells came to approximately 3 ug. Study-wide points: Patient and control CD8+ Simpson's diversity was not significantly different.

Losses at the gene ends were 7 bases for V and 8 bases for J; bases not matched to a gene: 13. This CDR3 region has 16 residues. Comment on this clonotype: Its antigen is currently unknown.

It was genomic DNA that served as the template for profiling TCR beta VDJ and CDR3. TCRdb re-called the reads with MiXCR, one entry per CDR3 protein. The repertoire includes about 210,000 distinct CDR3 sequences, roughly 35% of them detected once, and roughly 1.1% sits in the top ten. Material: sorted CD4+, CD8+, or CD8+CD57+ T cells (not recorded which) from PBMCs. This clonotype was sampled from a human donor in good health, serving as a control. The J gene is TRBJ1-5, the V gene TRBV12-3 or TRBV12-4; 11 bases fit TRBD1. CDR3 sequence (DNA): TGTGCCAGCACCCAGACGCCGGGGGGACAGGGGGAGCCCCAGCATTTT. Translation gives CASTQTPGGQGEPQHF.